This TCR beta chain is from a study of T cell clonotyping in hematopoietic cell transplantation. Specified time point: recipient sample about 28 days before transplant, after cytoreduction. V gave up 0 bases and J gave up 1 base, with 8 bases separating them. The CDR3 has 14 amino acids. Germline CDR1 reads SGDLS; CDR2 reads YYNGEE. Sequencing used immunoSEQ multiplex PCR; TCRdb keeps in-frame clones, though not all of them. The sample lists about 5,400 clones; more than 75% were seen once. This sequence joins TRBV9 and TRBJ2-7; D gene ambiguous. This TCR came from a man between 60 and 70 years old with acute myeloid leukemia. Some clones in this sample may be carry-over from other donors' samples. Here the sequenced sample was peripheral blood mononuclear cells, taken before stem cell transplant. The CDR3 loop reads CASSVAVGSYEQYF. CDR3 nucleotides: TGTGCCAGCAGCGTAGCGGTTGGATCCTACGAGCAGTACTTC.